These 19 T cell receptor beta chains share one sample of origin, sequenced in a study of blood T cell repertoires in COVID-19. The assay was immunoSEQ multiplex PCR, and TCRdb's table has in-frame clones only and misses some. The data hold around 460,000 clones, with around nine tenths observed a single time. Specimen: peripheral blood. The receptors shown here come from a young man with COVID-19, enrolled during active disease.

This clone was picked up one time. The genes are TRBV19 and TRBJ1-1, with D perhaps TRBD1 (6 bases). Germline V gene data show CDR1 as LNHDA and CDR2 as SQIVND (reference sequence). Trimming removed 10 bases from V and 5 bases from J, with 17 bases in between. CDR3 length: 13 residues. The CDR3 sequence: CATLGRGWTEAFF. CDR3 sequence (DNA): TGTGCCACCCTGGGGAGGGGGTGGACTGAAGCTTTCTTT.

V usage is TRBV5-1 and J usage is TRBJ1-3; maybe TRBD1 (5 bases). CDR1 is SGHRS, CDR2 YFSETQ, per germline. Trimming took 5 bases from V and 4 from J, leaving 13 bases between them. The CDR3 totals 14 residues. CDR3 nucleotide sequence: TGCGCCAGCAGTTCGGGGGTGCCCGGAAACACCATATATTTT. Translated, it gives CASSSGVPGNTIYF.

The genes are TRBV24-1 and TRBJ1-3; unclear D gene. Per germline, CDR1 KGHDR and CDR2 SFDVKD. The V end was cut by 3 bases, the J end by 0 bases, with 8 bases between. There are 15 residues in the CDR3. The CDR3 region is CATSDPVRSGNTIYF. The CDR3 coding sequence is TGTGCCACCAGTGATCCGGTCCGCTCTGGAAACACCATATATTTT.

The chain recombines TRBV2 with TRBJ2-5, with D perhaps matching TRBD2 (5 bases). The CDR3 contains 12 residues. Germline V gene lookup returns CDR1 SNHLY and CDR2 FYNNEI. With 4 bases removed from V and 10 bases from J, the gap between germline ends came to 13 bases. CDR3 nucleotide sequence: TGTGCCAGCAGTGCGGCAGACCGGGACCAGTACTTC. Amino acids: CASSAADRDQYF. The full variable domain, in which reference TRBV2 and TRBJ2-5 provide the parts outside the CDR3, is EPEVTQTPSHQVTQMGQEVILRCVPISNHLYFYWYRQILGQKVEFLVSFYNNEISEKSEIFDDQFSVERPDGSNFTLKIRSTKLEDSAMYFCASSAADRDQYFGPGTRLLVL.

This chain joins TRBV7-3 and TRBJ2-3; 7 bases align to TRBD2. The CDR3 is made up of 15 amino acids. Germline V gene sequence: CDR1 SGHTA, CDR2 FQGTGA. The V gene end was trimmed by 2 bases and the J gene end by 6 bases; junction bases not matched to a gene: 8. The CDR3 bases are TGTGCCAGCAGCTTAGTGGCGGGAGAGGAGGATACGCAGTATTTT. Encoded protein: CASSLVAGEEDTQYF. The entire variable domain, with the rest obtained from reference TRBV7-3 and TRBJ2-3, is as follows: GAGVSQTPSNKVTEKGKYVELRCDPISGHTALYWYRQSLGQGPEFLIYFQGTGAADDSGLPNDRFFAVRPEGSVSTLKIQRTERGDSAVYLCASSLVAGEEDTQYFGPGTRLTVL.

The gene calls are TRBV19 and TRBJ2-7; D gene ambiguous. Per germline, CDR1 LNHDA and CDR2 SQIVND (reference sequence). Trimming took off 3 bases at V and 6 bases at J, with 12 bases between the two ends. There are 13 residues in the CDR3. This CDR3 reads CASSIVPFSEQYF. CDR3 DNA: TGTGCCAGTAGTATTGTCCCCTTCTCCGAGCAGTACTTC.

V and J are TRBV7-9 and TRBJ2-3, with TRBD1 identical over 9 bases. Germline-derived CDR1 and CDR2 are SEHNR and FQNEAQ (reference sequence). The CDR3 has 15 amino acids. The trim removed 5 bases at V and 1 base at J, leaving 4 bases unmatched. CDR3 amino acids: CASSAQGAGTDTQYF. The CDR3 bases are TGTGCCAGCAGCGCACAGGGGGCAGGCACAGATACGCAGTATTTT.

This clone was counted at least ten times. The CDR3 DNA reads as TGTGCCAGCAGCGAGGGACAGGGCTACAATCAGCCCCAGCATTTT. This sequence encodes CASSEGQGYNQPQHF. V and J are TRBV9 and TRBJ1-5; 9 bases are shared with TRBD1. The CDR3 covers 15 residues. Germline CDR1 SGDLS, CDR2 YYNGEE. V was clipped by 3 bases and J by 3 bases; unmatched bases: 4.

The chain is built from TRBV5-1 and TRBJ2-1; the D gene is possibly TRBD2 (5 bases). V lost 2 bases to trimming and J lost 0 bases, with 6 bases between them. The CDR3 spans 14 residues. Germline V lookup: CDR1 SGHRS, CDR2 YFSETQ. CDR3 bases: TGCGCCAGCAGCTTAGGACTCTCCTACAATGAGCAGTTCTTC. Encoded protein: CASSLGLSYNEQFF.

This clone was detected only a few times. The chain employs TRBV2 and TRBJ1-3; no clear D. CDR1 and CDR2 (germline): SNHLY, FYNNEI. V gave up 3 bases and J gave up 4 bases, with 4 bases separating them. The CDR3 loop spans 12 amino acids. The CDR3 bases are TGTGCCAGCAGTGATTCGGGAAACACCATATATTTT. Protein sequence: CASSDSGNTIYF.

The table lists this clone with a count of one. This chain links TRBV6-5 with TRBJ2-2; D uncertain. Per the germline V gene, CDR1 is MNHEY and CDR2 is SVGAGI. The V end lost 2 bases, the J end lost 4 bases, and 11 bases lay between the germline ends. The CDR3 sequence is 15 residues long. The CDR3 region has the DNA TGTGCCAGCAGTTACCAGGCCATGGGCACCGGGGAGCTGTTTTTT. Translating it yields CASSYQAMGTGELFF.

This sequence joins TRBV9 and TRBJ1-1; 7 bases are a match to TRBD1. CDR1 and CDR2 (germline): SGDLS, YYNGEE. Losses at the gene ends were 5 bases for V and 1 base for J; bases not matched to a gene: 5. CDR3 length: 14 amino acids. The CDR3 region has the DNA TGTGCCAGCAGAGAGGGACAGTGGAACACTGAAGCTTTCTTT. Its protein product is CASREGQWNTEAFF.

This clone was detected only once. The chain carries TRBV6-1 and TRBJ2-5; TRBD1 matches 7 bases. The V gene end was trimmed by 3 bases and the J gene end by 5 bases; junction bases not matched to a gene: 3. The CDR3 runs to 13 residues. Germline values: CDR1 MNHNS, CDR2 SASEGT. The CDR3 reads CASSETGWETQYF. CDR3 bases: TGTGCCAGCAGTGAGACAGGGTGGGAGACCCAGTACTTC.

This rearrangement joins TRBV19 to TRBJ1-1; D is ambiguous. The CDR3 consists of 13 residues. Germline V gene sequence: CDR1 LNHDA, CDR2 SQIVND (reference sequence). Trimming pared 3 bases from V and 7 bases from J, leaving 12 bases between. The CDR3 loop reads CASSISGHLEAFF. CDR3 coding DNA: TGTGCCAGTAGTATTAGCGGGCACCTTGAAGCTTTCTTT.

This chain links TRBV5-1 with TRBJ1-1, with D unresolved. The germline gives CDR1 SGHRS, CDR2 YFSETQ. This CDR3 spans 14 amino acids. Trimming took off 0 bases at V and 1 base at J, with 7 bases between the two ends. The CDR3 is CASSLGSGNTEAFF. CDR3 bases: TGCGCCAGCAGCTTGGGGTCAGGGAACACTGAAGCTTTCTTT. The full variable domain, in which reference TRBV5-1 and TRBJ1-1 provide the parts outside the CDR3, is KAGVTQTPRYLIKTRGQQVTLSCSPISGHRSVSWYQQTPGQGLQFLFEYFSETQRNKGNFPGRFSGRQFSNSRSEMNVSTLELGDSALYLCASSLGSGNTEAFFGQGTRLTVV.

This clone appeared once. This chain joins TRBV2 and TRBJ2-3; tentatively, D is TRBD1 (5 bases). In germline, CDR1 is SNHLY, CDR2 FYNNEI. This CDR3 is built from 14 residues. Trimming pared 5 bases from V and 6 bases from J, leaving 15 bases between. The CDR3 bases are TGTGCCAGCAGTTCAGGGTCTCGTTTGGATACGCAGTATTTT. As protein: CASSSGSRLDTQYF.

CDR3 in amino acids: CASSLDRGSYNEQFF. Written as DNA, the CDR3 is TGTGCCAGCAGCTTAGATAGGGGCTCCTACAATGAGCAGTTCTTC. This chain connects TRBV7-9 to TRBJ2-1, with D perhaps matching TRBD1 (5 bases). This CDR3 region has 15 residues. V was trimmed by 1 base and J by 0 bases, leaving 7 bases between them. The germline gives CDR1 SEHNR, CDR2 FQNEAQ (reference sequence).

This chain joins TRBV6-5 and TRBJ2-1; 7 nucleotides agree with TRBD2. Germline V CDR1 and CDR2: MNHEY, SVGAGI. V gave up 5 bases and J gave up 8 bases; unmatched junction bases: 12. This CDR3 comprises 15 residues. CDR3 protein: CASSQLATRLDEQFF. CDR3 DNA: TGTGCCAGCAGTCAACTAGCGACCCGGTTAGATGAGCAGTTCTTC.

J is TRBJ2-7 and V is TRBV11-2; 7 bases agree with TRBD1. The length of the CDR3 is 14 residues. Germline loops: CDR1 SGHAT, CDR2 FQNNGV. The V segment lost 1 base and the J segment 1 base; nucleotides outside the gene matches: 1. CDR3 coding DNA: TGTGCCAGCAGCTTAGGGGGACAGTCCTACGAGCAGTACTTC. Translation: CASSLGGQSYEQYF.